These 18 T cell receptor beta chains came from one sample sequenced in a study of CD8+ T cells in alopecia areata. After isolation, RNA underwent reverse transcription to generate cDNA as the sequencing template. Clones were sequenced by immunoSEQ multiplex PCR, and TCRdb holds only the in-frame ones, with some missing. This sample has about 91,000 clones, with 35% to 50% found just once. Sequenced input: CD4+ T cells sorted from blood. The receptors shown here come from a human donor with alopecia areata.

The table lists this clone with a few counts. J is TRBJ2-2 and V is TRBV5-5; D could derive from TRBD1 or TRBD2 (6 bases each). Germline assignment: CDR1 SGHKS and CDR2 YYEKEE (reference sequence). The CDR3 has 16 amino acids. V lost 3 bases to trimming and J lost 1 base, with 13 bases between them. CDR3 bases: TGTGCCAGCAGCTGGGGGGACACCTGGAACACCGGGGAGCTGTTTTTT. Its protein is CASSWGDTWNTGELFF.

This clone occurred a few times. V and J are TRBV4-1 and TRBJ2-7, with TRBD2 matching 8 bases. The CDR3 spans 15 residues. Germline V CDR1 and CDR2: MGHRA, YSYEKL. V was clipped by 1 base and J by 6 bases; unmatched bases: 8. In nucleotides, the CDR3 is TGCGCCAGCAGCCAAGCGGGGGGGCGTTTGGGCGAGCAGTACTTC. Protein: CASSQAGGRLGEQYF.

CDR3 protein: CSVEWLSNEKLFF. CDR3 DNA: TGCAGCGTTGAGTGGCTCTCAAATGAAAAACTGTTTTTT. The chain employs TRBV29-1 and TRBJ1-4; D gene uncertain. The CDR3 is made up of 13 amino acids. Deletions cut 3 bases from V and 5 bases from J, with 10 bases between. CDR1 and CDR2 from the germline V gene are SQVTM and ANQGSEA.

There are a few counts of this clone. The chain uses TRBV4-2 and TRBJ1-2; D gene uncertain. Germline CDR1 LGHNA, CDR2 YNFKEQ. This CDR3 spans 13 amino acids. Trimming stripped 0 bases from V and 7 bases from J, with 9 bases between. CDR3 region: CASSQDLWVGYTF. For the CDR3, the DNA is TGTGCCAGCAGCCAAGATCTATGGGTTGGCTACACCTTC.

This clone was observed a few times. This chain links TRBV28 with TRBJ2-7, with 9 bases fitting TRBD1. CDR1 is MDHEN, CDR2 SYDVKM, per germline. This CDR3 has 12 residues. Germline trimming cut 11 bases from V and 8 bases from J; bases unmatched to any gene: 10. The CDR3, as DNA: TGTGCCCACGGGACAGGGTCGACTAAGCAGTACTTC. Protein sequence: CAHGTGSTKQYF. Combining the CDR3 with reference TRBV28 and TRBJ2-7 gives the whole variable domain DVKVTQSSRYLVKRTGEKVFLECVQDMDHENMFWYRQDPGLGLRLIYFSYDVKMKEKGDIPEGYSVSREKKERFSLILESASTNQTSMYLCAHGTGSTKQYFGPGTRLTVT.

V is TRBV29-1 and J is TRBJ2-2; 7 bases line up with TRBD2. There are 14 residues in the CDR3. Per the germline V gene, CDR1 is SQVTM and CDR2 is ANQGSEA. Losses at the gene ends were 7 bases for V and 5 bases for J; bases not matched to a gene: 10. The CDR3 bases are TGCAGCGCTGGGCGCGGGGGATTAACCGGGGAGCTGTTTTTT. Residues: CSAGRGGLTGELFF.

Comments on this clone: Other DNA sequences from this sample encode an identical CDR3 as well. The CDR3 nucleotides read TGCAGCGTGCGCGGACGGAACACAGATACGCAGTATTTT. Amino acids: CSVRGRNTDTQYF. The chain recombines TRBV29-1 with TRBJ2-3; D ambiguous. Per germline, CDR1 SQVTM and CDR2 ANQGSEA. The CDR3 is made up of 13 amino acids. The V end lost 6 bases, the J end lost 2 bases, and 12 bases lay between the germline ends.

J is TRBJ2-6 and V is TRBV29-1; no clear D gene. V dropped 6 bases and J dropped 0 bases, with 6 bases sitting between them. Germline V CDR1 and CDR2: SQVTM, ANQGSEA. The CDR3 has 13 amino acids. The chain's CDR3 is CSVQRSGANVLTF. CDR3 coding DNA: TGCAGCGTCCAGCGCTCTGGGGCCAACGTCCTGACTTTC.

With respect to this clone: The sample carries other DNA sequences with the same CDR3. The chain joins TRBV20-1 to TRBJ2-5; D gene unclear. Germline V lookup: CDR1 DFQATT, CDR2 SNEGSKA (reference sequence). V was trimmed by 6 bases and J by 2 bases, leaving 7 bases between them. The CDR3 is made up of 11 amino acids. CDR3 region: CSASQQETQYF. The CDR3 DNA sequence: TGCAGTGCCTCCCAACAAGAGACCCAGTACTTC.

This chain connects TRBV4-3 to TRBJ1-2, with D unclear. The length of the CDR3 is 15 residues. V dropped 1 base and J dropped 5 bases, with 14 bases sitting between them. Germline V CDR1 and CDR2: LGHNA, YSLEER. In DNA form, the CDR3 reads TGCGCCAGCAGCCAAGGTGGAACAGAAGTTTATGGCTACACCTTC. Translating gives CASSQGGTEVYGYTF.

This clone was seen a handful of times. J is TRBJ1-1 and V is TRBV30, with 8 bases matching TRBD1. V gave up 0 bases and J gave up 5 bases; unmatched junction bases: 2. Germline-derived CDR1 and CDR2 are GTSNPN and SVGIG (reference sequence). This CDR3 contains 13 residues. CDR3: CAWSVDRGTEAFF. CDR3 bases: TGTGCCTGGAGTGTAGACAGGGGAACTGAAGCTTTCTTT.

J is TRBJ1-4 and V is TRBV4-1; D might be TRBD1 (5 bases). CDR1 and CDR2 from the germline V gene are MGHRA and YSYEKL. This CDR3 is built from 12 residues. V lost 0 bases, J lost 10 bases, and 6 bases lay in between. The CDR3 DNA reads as TGCGCCAGCAGCCAAGACGGGGGAAAACTGTTTTTT. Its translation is CASSQDGGKLFF.

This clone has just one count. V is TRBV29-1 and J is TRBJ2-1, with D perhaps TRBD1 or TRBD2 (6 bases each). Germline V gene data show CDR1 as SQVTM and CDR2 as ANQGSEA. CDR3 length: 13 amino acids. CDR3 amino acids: CGGGGRESNEQFF. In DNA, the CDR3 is TGCGGAGGAGGGGGACGCGAGTCCAATGAGCAGTTCTTC.

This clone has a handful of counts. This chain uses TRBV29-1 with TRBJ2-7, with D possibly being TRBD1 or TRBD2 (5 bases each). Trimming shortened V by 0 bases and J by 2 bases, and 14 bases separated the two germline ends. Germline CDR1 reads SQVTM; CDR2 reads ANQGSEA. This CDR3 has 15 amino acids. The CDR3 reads CSVEDYGDGPYEQYF. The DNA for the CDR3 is TGCAGCGTTGAAGACTATGGGGACGGACCCTACGAGCAGTACTTC.

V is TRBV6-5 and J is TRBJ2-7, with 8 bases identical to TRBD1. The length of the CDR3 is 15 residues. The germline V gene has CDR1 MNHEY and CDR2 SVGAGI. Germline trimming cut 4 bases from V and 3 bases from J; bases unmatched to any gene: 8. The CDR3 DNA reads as TGTGCCAGCAGTTCCCCGGGACAGGTGAACTACGAGCAGTACTTC. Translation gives CASSSPGQVNYEQYF.

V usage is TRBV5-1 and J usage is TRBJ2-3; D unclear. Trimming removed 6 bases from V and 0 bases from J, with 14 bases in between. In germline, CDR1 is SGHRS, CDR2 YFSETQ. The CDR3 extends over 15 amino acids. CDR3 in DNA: TGCGCCAGCACCCTCACCGGTCAAAGCACAGATACGCAGTATTTT. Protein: CASTLTGQSTDTQYF.

The CDR3 sequence: CSAYRGNEQFF. In nucleotides, the CDR3 is TGCAGCGCCTACAGGGGAAATGAGCAGTTCTTC. J is TRBJ2-1 and V is TRBV29-1; 7 bases fit TRBD1. The V and J ends lost 7 bases and 7 bases, in that order; junction bases with no gene match: 4. This CDR3 has 11 amino acids. Germline CDR1 SQVTM, CDR2 ANQGSEA.

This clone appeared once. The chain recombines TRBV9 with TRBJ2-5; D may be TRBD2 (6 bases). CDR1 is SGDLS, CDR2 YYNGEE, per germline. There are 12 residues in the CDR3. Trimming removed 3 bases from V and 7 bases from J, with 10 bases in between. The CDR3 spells CASSGLGGTQYF. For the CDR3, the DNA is TGTGCCAGCAGCGGCCTGGGAGGGACCCAGTACTTC.